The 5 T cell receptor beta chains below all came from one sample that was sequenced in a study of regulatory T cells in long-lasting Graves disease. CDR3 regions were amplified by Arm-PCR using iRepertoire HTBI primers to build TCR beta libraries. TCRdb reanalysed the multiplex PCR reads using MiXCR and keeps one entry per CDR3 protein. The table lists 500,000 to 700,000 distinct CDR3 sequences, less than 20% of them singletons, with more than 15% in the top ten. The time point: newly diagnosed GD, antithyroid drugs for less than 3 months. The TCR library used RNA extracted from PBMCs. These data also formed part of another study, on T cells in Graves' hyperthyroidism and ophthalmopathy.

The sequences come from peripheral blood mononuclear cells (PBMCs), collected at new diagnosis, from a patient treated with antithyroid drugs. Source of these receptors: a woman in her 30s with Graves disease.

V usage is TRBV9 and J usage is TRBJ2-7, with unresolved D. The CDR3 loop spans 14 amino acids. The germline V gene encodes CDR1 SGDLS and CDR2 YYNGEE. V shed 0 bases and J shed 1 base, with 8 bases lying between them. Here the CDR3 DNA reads TGTGCCAGCAGCGTAGAGGTGGGGTCCTACGAGCAGTACTTC. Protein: CASSVEVGSYEQYF.

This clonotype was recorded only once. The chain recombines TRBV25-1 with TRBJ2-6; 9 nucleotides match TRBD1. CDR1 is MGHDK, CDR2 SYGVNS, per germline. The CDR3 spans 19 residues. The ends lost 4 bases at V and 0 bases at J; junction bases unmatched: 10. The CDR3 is CASSGDRVTRDSGANVLTF. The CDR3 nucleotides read TGTGCCAGCAGTGGGGACAGGGTAACTAGGGACTCTGGGGCCAACGTCCTGACTTTC.

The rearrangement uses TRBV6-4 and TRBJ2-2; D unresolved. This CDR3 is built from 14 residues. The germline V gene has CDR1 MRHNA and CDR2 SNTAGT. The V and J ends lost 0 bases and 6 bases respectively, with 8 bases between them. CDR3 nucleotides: TGTGCCAGCAGTGACTCGATATTCGCCGGGGAGCTGTTTTTT. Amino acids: CASSDSIFAGELFF.

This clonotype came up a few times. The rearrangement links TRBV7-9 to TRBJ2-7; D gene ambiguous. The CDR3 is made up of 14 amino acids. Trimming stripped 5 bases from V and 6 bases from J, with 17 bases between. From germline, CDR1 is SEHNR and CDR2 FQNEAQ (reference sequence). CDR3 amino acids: CASSPTQTRAEQYF. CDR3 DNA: TGTGCCAGCAGCCCCACCCAGACACGTGCCGAGCAGTACTTC.

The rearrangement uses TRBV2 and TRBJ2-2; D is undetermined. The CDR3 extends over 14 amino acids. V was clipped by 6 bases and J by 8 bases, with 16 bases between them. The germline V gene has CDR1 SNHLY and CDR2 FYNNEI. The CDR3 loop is CASSVEPTVGELFF. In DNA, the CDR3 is TGTGCCAGCAGCGTAGAACCGACCGTAGGGGAGCTGTTTTTT.